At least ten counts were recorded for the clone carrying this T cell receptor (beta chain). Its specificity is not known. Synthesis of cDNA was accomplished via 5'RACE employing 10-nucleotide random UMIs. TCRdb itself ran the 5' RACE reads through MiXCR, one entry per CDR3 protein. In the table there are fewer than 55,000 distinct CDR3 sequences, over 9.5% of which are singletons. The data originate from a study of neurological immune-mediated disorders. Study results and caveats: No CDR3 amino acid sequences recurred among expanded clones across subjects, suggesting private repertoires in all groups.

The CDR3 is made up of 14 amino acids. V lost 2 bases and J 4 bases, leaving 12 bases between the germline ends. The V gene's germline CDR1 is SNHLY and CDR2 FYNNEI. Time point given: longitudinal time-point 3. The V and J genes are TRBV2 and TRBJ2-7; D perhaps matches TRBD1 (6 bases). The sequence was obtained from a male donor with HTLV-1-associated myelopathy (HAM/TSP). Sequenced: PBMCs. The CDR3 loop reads CASSEQGMEYEQYF. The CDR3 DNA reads TGTGCCAGCAGTGAACAGGGGATGGAGTACGAGCAGTACTTC.